The rows below give T cell receptor beta chains drawn from one sample of a study of CD8+ T cells in alopecia areata. Sequencing was performed with immunoSEQ multiplex PCR; in TCRdb, only in-frame clones are kept and a portion is missing. Here the sample spans under 150,000 clones, roughly three fifths being singletons. Sequenced here: CD4+ T cells sorted from blood, sampled at week 24, from a patient treated with tofacitinib. These TCRs come from a human donor with alopecia areata. The CDR3 runs from the conserved cysteine through the conserved F or W. Fields, in order: D gene, J gene, V gene, clone size, CDR3 DNA, CDR3 protein. A D gene is named only where the DNA matches it firmly. Clone size is stated in some rows and not others, as once, few, many or a class when expanded.

>-|TRBJ1-1|TRBV7-2|few
TGTGCCAGCAGCTTAGAGATAGGTGAAGCTTTCTTT
CASSLEIGEAFF
>TRBD1|TRBJ1-2|TRBV7-2|once
TGTGCCAGATATTCGGCAGGGGGCGCGGATGGCTACACCTTC
CARYSAGGADGYTF
>TRBD1|TRBJ1-6|TRBV13|few
TGTGCCAGCAGCTCCGGGACAGGGAGCTCACCCCTCCACTTT
CASSSGTGSSPLHF
>TRBD2|TRBJ2-5|TRBV5-1|-
TGCGCCAGCAGATGGGGCACCAGCGGGGGGGAAGAGACCCAGTACTTC
CASRWGTSGGEETQYF
>-|TRBJ1-1|TRBV29-1|-
TGCAGCGTCGCAGGATTAATGAACACTGAAGCTTTCTTT
CSVAGLMNTEAFF
>-|TRBJ2-2|TRBV7-9|-
TGTGCCAGCAGCTTATGGGACATCGTCGGTGGGGAGCTGTTTTTT
CASSLWDIVGGELFF
>-|TRBJ2-7|TRBV14|-
TGTGCCAGCAGCCAAGTGGCCAGGACCTACGAGCAGTACTTC
CASSQVARTYEQYF
>-|TRBJ1-5|TRBV29-1|-
TGCAGCGTTGAGTGGGGAAAGGATCAGCCCCAGCATTTT
CSVEWGKDQPQHF
>-|TRBJ1-5|TRBV18|few
TGTGCCAGCTCACCGAGCCTGAATGGCAATCAGCCCCAGCATTTT
CASSPSLNGNQPQHF
>TRBD2|TRBJ2-3|TRBV30|-
TGTGCCTGTACTCCAGCGGGACTAGCGACGAATACGCAGTATTTT
CACTPAGLATNTQYF
>-|TRBJ1-3|TRBV30|-
TGTGCCTGGACAGCAACTGGAAACACCATATATTTT
CAWTATGNTIYF
>-|TRBJ1-2|TRBV29-1|-
TGCAGCGTTGGGACAGAGGGAGAGAGCTATGGCTACACCTTC
CSVGTEGESYGYTF
>-|TRBJ1-2|TRBV18|-
TGTGCCAGCTCACCAGGGCCCAACTATGGCTACACCTTC
CASSPGPNYGYTF
>TRBD2|TRBJ2-7|TRBV28|-
TGTGCCAGCAGTTTATCTGGCGGGGGGACCACGGGCTACGAGCAGTACTTC
CASSLSGGGTTGYEQYF
>-|TRBJ2-5|TRBV5-6|-
TGTGCCAGCAGCTTGCCGGGACGAGAGACCCAGTACTTC
CASSLPGRETQYF
>-|TRBJ1-2|TRBV29-1|-
TGCAGCGTTGAAAGGGCCAGGGCGGATGGCTACACCTTC
CSVERARADGYTF
>-|TRBJ1-1|TRBV5-1|-
TGCGCCAGCAGCGAACAAGCTTTCTTT
CASSEQAFF
>-|TRBJ1-2|TRBV18|-
TGTGCCAGCTCACCGCAGGAAGCTAACTATGGCTACACCTTC
CASSPQEANYGYTF
>-|TRBJ2-7|TRBV30|-
TGTGCCTGGAGTCGGTACAGAACATCCTACGAGCAGTACTTC
CAWSRYRTSYEQYF
>-|TRBJ2-1|TRBV5-1|-
TGCGCCAGCAGCTGGGGGACACTTGACAATGAGCAGTTCTTC
CASSWGTLDNEQFF
>-|TRBJ1-6|TRBV13|-
TGTGCCAGCAGTATTCGAGGCTCACCCCTCCACTTT
CASSIRGSPLHF
>-|TRBJ1-1|TRBV5-1|-
TGCGCCAGCAGCACGGGCCAACCAGGAGGCACTGAAGCTTTCTTT
CASSTGQPGGTEAFF
>-|TRBJ2-3|TRBV4-2|-
TGTGCCAGCAGCCAAGATTGGGGGCCAAGCACAGATACGCAGTATTTT
CASSQDWGPSTDTQYF
>-|TRBJ2-7|TRBV6-6|-
TGTGCCAGCAGGACTTCGGACAGCAACTCCTACGAGCAGTACTTC
CASRTSDSNSYEQYF
>-|TRBJ2-4|TRBV4-1|-
TGCGCCAGCAGCCAAGCCCCAAGAGGTAACATTCAGTACTTC
CASSQAPRGNIQYF
>-|TRBJ1-5|TRBV30|-
TGTGCCTGGAGTGAGGGACTGAGCAATCAGCCCCAGCATTTT
CAWSEGLSNQPQHF
>TRBD1|TRBJ2-3|TRBV2|-
TGTGCCAGCCTCCGACCGGGACAGCTCACAGATACGCAGTATTTT
CASLRPGQLTDTQYF
>-|TRBJ1-5|TRBV5-1|few
TGCGCCAGCAGCTTGATAGGGAATAGCAATCAGCCCCAGCATTTT
CASSLIGNSNQPQHF
>-|TRBJ1-5|TRBV2|-
TGTGCCAGCAGTGTGGTCTTCAATCAGCCCCAGCATTTT
CASSVVFNQPQHF
>-|TRBJ1-2|TRBV4-3|-
TGCGCCAGCAGCCCCCTAGGGAGGGATGATGGCTACACCTTC
CASSPLGRDDGYTF
>-|TRBJ2-3|TRBV30|-
TGTGCCTGGGATAGACTGAGGGGGGCCCCCACAGATACGCAGTATTTT
CAWDRLRGAPTDTQYF
>-|TRBJ2-7|TRBV30|-
TGTGCCTGGAGTGTCGGGGGGCTCGAGCAGTACTTC
CAWSVGGLEQYF